This TCR beta chain is from a study of shared clonotypes between healthy human individuals. Profiled with immunoSEQ multiplex PCR; TCRdb holds only in-frame clones, not every one. The sample has fewer than 200,000 clones, roughly 70% seen once. From CD4+ cells came CD45RA+ naive and CD45RA-negative memory subsets. This sequence was found in a man aged 25 to 45 in good health. Material for sequencing was memory CD4+ T cells sorted from blood. Sample subset: CD45RA-negative fraction.

CDR3 residues: CASSLESIYYTDTQYF. The CDR3 coding sequence is TGCGCCAGCAGCTTGGAGTCAATCTACTACACAGATACGCAGTATTTT. The chain is built from TRBV5-1 and TRBJ2-3; no firm D call. The CDR3 covers 16 residues. V was clipped by 0 bases and J by 2 bases, with 13 bases between them. The germline CDR1 and CDR2 sequences are SGHRS and YFSETQ.